Following are 30 T cell receptor beta chains from one sample sequenced in a study of blood T cell repertoires in COVID-19. Clones were sequenced by immunoSEQ multiplex PCR, and TCRdb holds only the in-frame ones, with some missing. The sample contains some 77,000 clones, around 85% of which appear only once. Sample: peripheral blood. The receptor set was obtained from a man aged 70 or older with acute or convalescent COVID-19.

This rearrangement joins TRBV21-1 to TRBJ1-5. TRBV21-1 is marked as a pseudogene. This CDR3 contains 17 residues. CDR3 residues: CASSKPGGRGSYQPQHF. The CDR3 DNA sequence: TGTGCCAGCAGCAAACCGGGGGGACGGGGATCGTATCAGCCCCAGCATTTT.

The rearrangement links TRBV11-3 to TRBJ1-1, with 7 bases fitting TRBD1. V trimming: 6 bases; J trimming: 7 bases; junction bases outside the gene matches: 8. The CDR3 spans 13 residues. The germline CDR1 and CDR2 sequences are SGHNT and YENEEA. Written as DNA, the CDR3 is TGTGCCAGCAGGGGATACAGGGGCAGTGAAGCTTTCTTT. Translated, it gives CASRGYRGSEAFF.

The V and J genes are TRBV9 and TRBJ2-1; the D gene is possibly TRBD2 (6 bases). V lost 1 base, J lost 0 bases, and 8 bases lay in between. Germline V gene data show CDR1 as SGDLS and CDR2 as YYNGEE. The CDR3 is 15 residues long. CDR3 amino acids: CASSVLGGSYNEQFF. CDR3 DNA sequence: TGTGCCAGCAGCGTATTGGGGGGCTCCTACAATGAGCAGTTCTTC. Complete variable domain (other parts from reference TRBV9 and TRBJ2-1): DSGVTQTPKHLITATGQRVTLRCSPRSGDLSVYWYQQSLDQGLQFLIQYYNGEERAKGNILERFSAQQFPDLHSELNLSSLELGDSALYFCASSVLGGSYNEQFFGPGTRLTVL.

The genes are TRBV5-1 and TRBJ2-7, with 9 nucleotides matching TRBD1. V dropped 4 bases and J dropped 4; count of bases not matched to a gene: 6. Germline V gene lookup returns CDR1 SGHRS and CDR2 YFSETQ. The CDR3 is 14 residues long. CDR3: CASSITGGSYEQYF. The DNA of the CDR3 is TGCGCCAGCAGCATCACAGGGGGCAGTTACGAGCAGTACTTC.

A remark on this clone: An end of the junction does not agree with germline; a read error may underlie this. The chain combines TRBV6-5 with TRBJ2-3; a weak D match, TRBD2 (6 bases). The CDR3 is made up of 15 amino acids. The germline V gene encodes CDR1 MNHEY and CDR2 SVGAGI. Here the CDR3 DNA reads TGTACCAGCAGTACGACTTGGGGAGGCCCAGATACGCAGTATTTT. Translated, it gives CTSSTTWGGPDTQYF.

This chain links TRBV28 with TRBJ1-2, with D hard to call. V was pared by 8 bases and J by 1 base, with 8 bases between. CDR3 length equals 12 residues. Germline-derived CDR1 and CDR2 are MDHEN and SYDVKM. CDR3 residues: CASRVFNYGYTF. The CDR3, as DNA: TGTGCCAGCCGGGTCTTTAACTATGGCTACACCTTC.

The chain is built from TRBV29-1 and TRBJ2-1; 7 bases are shared with TRBD2. CDR3 size: 17 residues. The germline CDR1 and CDR2 sequences are SQVTM and ANQGSEA. Trimming removed 1 base from V and 3 bases from J; junction bases left unmatched: 12. The CDR3 sequence is CSVEARVGRELYNEQFF. CDR3 nucleotide sequence: TGCAGCGTTGAAGCTAGGGTAGGGCGGGAGCTCTACAATGAGCAGTTCTTC.

In regard to this clone: Germline is not matched at one junction end, which may reflect a read error. The genes are TRBV5-4 and TRBJ1-2; D might be TRBD1 (6 bases). This CDR3 is 15 amino acids long. Germline V lookup: CDR1 SGHNT, CDR2 YYREEE (reference sequence). Here the CDR3 reads CASSPSPGVDGLSAF. For the CDR3, the DNA is TGTGCCAGCAGCCCATCCCCAGGGGTCGACGGACTGTCCGCCTTC. Variable domain in full (rest from reference TRBV5-4 and TRBJ1-2): ETGVTQSPTHLIKTRGQQVTLRCSSQSGHNTVSWYQQALGQGPQFIFQYYREEENGRGNFPPRFSGLQFPNYSSELNVNALELDDSALYLCASSPSPGVDGLSAFGSGTRLTVV.

The V and J genes are TRBV15 and TRBJ1-1; 7 nucleotides line up with TRBD1. With V trimmed by 1 base and J by 2 bases, 7 bases remained unmatched. Germline V gene lookup returns CDR1 LNHNV and CDR2 YYDKDF (reference sequence). This CDR3 is built from 16 residues. In DNA form, the CDR3 reads TGTGCCACCAGCAGAGGTTACCGGGACAGCAACACTGAAGCTTTCTTT. Protein: CATSRGYRDSNTEAFF.

This rearrangement joins TRBV29-1 to TRBJ2-4; tentatively, D is TRBD1 (6 bases). The CDR3 is 15 amino acids. The V and J ends lost 6 bases and 1 base respectively, with 16 bases between them. Germline-derived CDR1 and CDR2 are SQVTM and ANQGSEA. CDR3 loop: CSVRGGQGAKNIQYF. DNA for the CDR3: TGCAGCGTCAGGGGCGGGCAGGGGGCCAAAAACATTCAGTACTTC.

V usage is TRBV5-4 and J usage is TRBJ1-1, with unresolved D. From germline, CDR1 is SGHNT and CDR2 YYREEE (reference sequence). CDR3 size: 13 residues. V lost 4 bases to trimming and J lost 11 bases, with 18 bases between them. The chain's CDR3 is CASSNGQAGWAFF. The CDR3 nucleotides read TGTGCCAGCAGCAATGGGCAAGCCGGATGGGCTTTCTTT.

The chain couples TRBV10-3 to TRBJ2-7; 7 bases match TRBD1. The CDR3 covers 14 residues. Per germline, CDR1 ENHRY and CDR2 SYGVKD. V lost 3 bases and J lost 2; bases outside the gene matches: 4. CDR3 in amino acids: CAISERGQTYEQYF. Written as DNA, the CDR3 is TGTGCCATCAGTGAAAGGGGACAGACCTACGAGCAGTACTTC.

CDR3 DNA sequence: TGCGCCAGCAGCCCTAGCGGGAGCCCCTCTAGCACAGATACGCAGTATTTT. Its translation: CASSPSGSPSSTDTQYF. The chain carries TRBV5-1 and TRBJ2-3; 10 nucleotides agree with TRBD2. The CDR3 covers 17 residues. The V gene's germline CDR1 is SGHRS and CDR2 YFSETQ. J lost 0 bases, V lost 4 bases, and 8 bases had no gene match.

The rearrangement joins TRBV18 to TRBJ1-3; TRBD1 matches at 7 bases. The CDR3 sequence is 17 residues long. Germline V gene lookup returns CDR1 KGHSH and CDR2 LQKENI. J lost 0 bases, V lost 4 bases, and 9 bases had no gene match. CDR3: CASSRGLGQSSGNTIYF. In DNA form, the CDR3 reads TGTGCCAGCTCACGTGGGCTGGGACAGTCCTCTGGAAACACCATATATTTT.

The rearrangement uses TRBV10-3 and TRBJ2-2; TRBD1 matches at 7 bases. The CDR3 length is 15 residues. J gave up 0 bases and V 11 bases, and 9 bases lay outside the gene matches. Looked up from germline, CDR1 is ENHRY and CDR2 is SYGVKD. The chain's CDR3 is CAAHEGQSNTGELFF. Written as DNA, the CDR3 is TGTGCCGCACATGAGGGACAGTCGAACACCGGGGAGCTGTTTTTT.

V usage is TRBV20-1 and J usage is TRBJ1-1; the D gene is possibly TRBD1 (5 bases). This CDR3 has 14 amino acids. Trimming stripped 3 bases from V and 4 bases from J, with 15 bases between. Germline V gene sequence: CDR1 DFQATT, CDR2 SNEGSKA (reference sequence). For the CDR3, the DNA is TGCAGTGCTAGTTCCGGGGGGGACCTCACTGAAGCTTTCTTT. Translated: CSASSGGDLTEAFF.

This sequence joins TRBV10-3 and TRBJ1-1; 7 bases fit TRBD1. The CDR3 is made up of 13 amino acids. The trim removed 4 bases at V and 4 bases at J, leaving 3 bases unmatched. Germline V gives CDR1 ENHRY, CDR2 SYGVKD. Written as DNA, the CDR3 is TGTGCCATCAGTGGAGCAGGGGGCACTGAAGCTTTCTTT. Translation: CAISGAGGTEAFF.

The chain is built from TRBV25-1 and TRBJ1-1; 9 nucleotides match TRBD1. The CDR3 covers 13 residues. Germline V CDR1 and CDR2: MGHDK, SYGVNS. With 6 bases clipped from V and 6 bases from J, the junction kept 5 bases outside the gene matches. This CDR3 reads CASRTGGIAEAFF. The CDR3 coding sequence is TGTGCCAGCAGGACAGGGGGTATTGCTGAAGCTTTCTTT. Variable domain in full (rest from reference TRBV25-1 and TRBJ1-1): EADIYQTPRYLVIGTGKKITLECSQTMGHDKMYWYQQDPGMELHLIHYSYGVNSTEKGDLSSESTVSRIRTEHFPLTLESARPSHTSQYLCASRTGGIAEAFFGQGTRLTVV.

The DNA for the CDR3 is TGTGCCAGCAGCCGCCCGGGGGAGACCCAGTACTTC. Amino acid sequence: CASSRPGETQYF. The genes are TRBV6-6 and TRBJ2-5; D might be TRBD2 (5 bases). This CDR3 has 12 residues. CDR1 and CDR2 (germline): MNHNY, SVGAGI (reference sequence). Trimming shortened V by 6 bases and J by 5 bases, and 10 bases separated the two germline ends.

The chain links TRBV5-5 to TRBJ2-1; no clear D gene. Germline assignment: CDR1 SGHKS and CDR2 YYEKEE (reference sequence). CDR3 length equals 13 residues. V shed 1 base and J shed 5 bases, with 7 bases lying between them. This CDR3 is CASSLSRDNEQFF. The DNA for the CDR3 is TGTGCCAGCAGCTTGTCTCGCGACAATGAGCAGTTCTTC.

This chain uses TRBV9 with TRBJ2-1; TRBD2 agrees at 8 bases. The J segment lost 7 bases and the V segment lost 2 bases, leaving 5 bases of the junction unmatched. The CDR3 is made up of 14 amino acids. Germline loops: CDR1 SGDLS, CDR2 YYNGEE. The CDR3 spells CASSVLAGKNEQFF. The CDR3 bases are TGTGCCAGCAGCGTCTTAGCGGGAAAGAATGAGCAGTTCTTC.

This chain links TRBV7-2 with TRBJ2-2; 7 bases fit TRBD2. The CDR3 extends over 16 amino acids. Germline assignment: CDR1 SGHTA and CDR2 FQGNSA. Trimming cost V 8 bases and J 0 bases; bases outside gene matches: 9. CDR3 in amino acids: CASPLTGGPNTGELFF. The CDR3 DNA sequence: TGTGCCAGCCCTTTAACGGGAGGACCGAACACCGGGGAGCTGTTTTTT.

V gene TRBV9 combines with J gene TRBJ2-2; 15 bases agree with TRBD2. The germline CDR1 and CDR2 sequences are SGDLS and YYNGEE. The CDR3 sequence is 17 residues long. V was clipped by 4 bases and J by 2 bases; unmatched bases: 3. The CDR3 here is CASSKGLAGGNTGELFF. The CDR3 nucleotides are TGTGCCAGCAGCAAGGGACTAGCGGGAGGCAACACCGGGGAGCTGTTTTTT. Full variable domain (remainder filled in from reference TRBV9 and TRBJ2-2): DSGVTQTPKHLITATGQRVTLRCSPRSGDLSVYWYQQSLDQGLQFLIQYYNGEERAKGNILERFSAQQFPDLHSELNLSSLELGDSALYFCASSKGLAGGNTGELFFGEGSRLTVL.

This chain uses TRBV30 with TRBJ1-2; 9 bases align to TRBD1. This CDR3 has 12 residues. The germline V gene encodes CDR1 GTSNPN and CDR2 SVGIG (reference sequence). The ends lost 3 bases at V and 6 bases at J; junction bases unmatched: 2. The CDR3 spells CAWSRDRDGYTF. CDR3 DNA sequence: TGTGCCTGGAGCCGGGACAGGGATGGCTACACCTTC.

This clone is a singleton in its sample. The chain joins TRBV9 to TRBJ1-1; D ambiguous. The CDR3 spans 14 residues. Trimming removed 4 bases at V and 4 bases at J, with 14 bases between. Germline V gene sequence: CDR1 SGDLS, CDR2 YYNGEE. CDR3 region: CASSTREVGTEAFF. Here the CDR3 DNA reads TGTGCCAGCAGCACCCGGGAGGTAGGCACTGAAGCTTTCTTT.

The chain uses TRBV20-1 and TRBJ1-2; the D gene is possibly TRBD1 (5 bases). The CDR3 is 14 amino acids. Trimming cost V 3 bases and J 5 bases, with 16 bases left between them. The V gene's germline CDR1 is DFQATT and CDR2 SNEGSKA (reference sequence). Here the CDR3 DNA reads TGCAGTGCTAGTCCGCAGGGCGGACGATATGGCTACACCTTC. It codes for CSASPQGGRYGYTF.

This clone was observed a handful of times. V and J are TRBV7-9 and TRBJ1-5; TRBD1 agrees at 7 bases. The germline gives CDR1 SEHNR, CDR2 FQNEAQ (reference sequence). The CDR3 totals 13 residues. Trimming cost V 5 bases and J 5 bases; bases outside gene matches: 3. The CDR3 is CASSRGQDQPQHF. CDR3 DNA: TGTGCCAGCAGCCGCGGACAGGATCAGCCCCAGCATTTT.

V usage is TRBV27 and J usage is TRBJ1-1, with D unresolved. CDR3 length: 15 residues. Germline V gene lookup returns CDR1 MNHEY and CDR2 SMNVEV (reference sequence). V was clipped by 2 bases and J by 0 bases, with 10 bases between them. The CDR3 region has the DNA TGTGCCAGCAGTTTAGTGCGGGTCATGAACACTGAAGCTTTCTTT. This codes for CASSLVRVMNTEAFF.

The rearrangement joins TRBV27 to TRBJ2-5; 7 nucleotides agree with TRBD1. Germline assignment: CDR1 MNHEY and CDR2 SMNVEV (reference sequence). V lost 5 bases and J lost 4; bases outside the gene matches: 7. This CDR3 spans 14 amino acids. This CDR3 is CASSRTGVGETQYF. DNA for the CDR3: TGTGCCAGCAGTCGAACAGGGGTCGGAGAGACCCAGTACTTC.

The CDR3 nucleotides are TGTGCCAGTTCAGGGGTCAGCACAGATACGCAGTATTTT. This sequence encodes CASSGVSTDTQYF. This rearrangement joins TRBV25-1 to TRBJ2-3; the D gene is possibly TRBD1 (6 bases). Germline CDR1 and CDR2: MGHDK and SYGVNS. V dropped 9 bases and J dropped 0 bases, with 10 bases sitting between them. The CDR3 extends over 13 amino acids.